The clone carrying this TCR beta chain was detected only once. Its specificity is not known. This same CDR3 is encoded by further DNA sequences in the sample. These data belong to a study of Ad26.COV2.S vaccination and SARS-CoV-2 variants. Findings and limits, study-wide: The TCR breadth and depth analyses may have understated or missed part of the total T cell responses.

The CDR3 is made up of 14 amino acids. Trimming removed 1 base at V and 4 bases at J, with 10 bases between. CDR1 is SEHNR, CDR2 FQNEAQ, per germline (reference sequence). Treatment here: 15 to 20 received Ad26.COV2.S at low or high dose, single or two shots; 5 received placebo; per-sample allocation not given. Collection of samples fell on day 63 after the first vaccine or placebo injection. The donor's status was that of an adult aged 18-55 years in Boston. TCRdb's copy holds only in-frame clones and misses some; the assay was immunoSEQ multiplex PCR. This sample has roughly 400,000 clones, with about 90% found just once.

The sequencing used peripheral blood, collected in a trial of Ad26.COV2.S vaccine versus placebo. The TCR originated in a person between 18 and 60 years old who received the Ad26.COV2.S COVID-19 vaccine or a placebo. The rearrangement uses TRBV7-9 and TRBJ2-5; the D gene is possibly TRBD2 (6 bases). The CDR3 spells CASSLGLEGETQYF. The DNA of the CDR3 is TGTGCCAGCAGCTTAGGACTAGAAGGAGAGACCCAGTACTTC.